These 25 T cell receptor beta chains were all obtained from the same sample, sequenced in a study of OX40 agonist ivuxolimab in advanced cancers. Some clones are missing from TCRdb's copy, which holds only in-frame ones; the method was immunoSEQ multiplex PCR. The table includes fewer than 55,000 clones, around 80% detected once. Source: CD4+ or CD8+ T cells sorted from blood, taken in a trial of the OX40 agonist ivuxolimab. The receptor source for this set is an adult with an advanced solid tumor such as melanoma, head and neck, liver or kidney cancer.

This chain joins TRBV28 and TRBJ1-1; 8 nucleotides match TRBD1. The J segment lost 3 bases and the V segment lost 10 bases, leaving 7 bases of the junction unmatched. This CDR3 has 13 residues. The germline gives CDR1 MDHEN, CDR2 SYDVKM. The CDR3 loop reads CAIADREYTEAFF. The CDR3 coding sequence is TGTGCCATTGCGGACAGGGAGTACACTGAAGCTTTCTTT.

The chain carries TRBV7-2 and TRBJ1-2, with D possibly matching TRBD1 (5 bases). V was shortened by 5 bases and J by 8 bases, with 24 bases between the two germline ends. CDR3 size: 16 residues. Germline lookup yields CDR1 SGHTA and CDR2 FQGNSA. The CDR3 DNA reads TGTGCCAGCAGCGAAGGGGTACGGGACCTCGGTCGGGGCTACACCTTC. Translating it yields CASSEGVRDLGRGYTF.

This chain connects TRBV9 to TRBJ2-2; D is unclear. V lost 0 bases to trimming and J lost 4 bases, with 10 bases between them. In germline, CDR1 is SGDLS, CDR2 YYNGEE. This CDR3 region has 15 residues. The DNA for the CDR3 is TGTGCCAGCAGCGTAGGGGATCCGTTCACCGGGGAGCTGTTTTTT. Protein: CASSVGDPFTGELFF.

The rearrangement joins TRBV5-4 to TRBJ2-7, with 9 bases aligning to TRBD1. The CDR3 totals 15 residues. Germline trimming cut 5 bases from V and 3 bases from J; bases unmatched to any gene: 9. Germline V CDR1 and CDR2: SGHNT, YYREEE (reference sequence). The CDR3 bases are TGTGCCAGCAGACCCCGGGACAGGGATTACTACGAGCAGTACTTC. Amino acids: CASRPRDRDYYEQYF.

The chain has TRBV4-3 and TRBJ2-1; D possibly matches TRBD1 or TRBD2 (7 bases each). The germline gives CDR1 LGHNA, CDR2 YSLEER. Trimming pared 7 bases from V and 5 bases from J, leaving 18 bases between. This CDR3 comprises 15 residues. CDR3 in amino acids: CASTRGGHEDNEQFF. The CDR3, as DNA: TGCGCCAGCACCAGGGGGGGTCATGAGGACAATGAGCAGTTCTTC.

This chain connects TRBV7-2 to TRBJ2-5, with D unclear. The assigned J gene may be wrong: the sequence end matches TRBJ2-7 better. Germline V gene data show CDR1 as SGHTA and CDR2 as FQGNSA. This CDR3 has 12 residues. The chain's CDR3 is CASSFAQYEQYF. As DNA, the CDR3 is TGTGCCAGCAGCTTCGCCCAGTACGAGCAGTACTTC.

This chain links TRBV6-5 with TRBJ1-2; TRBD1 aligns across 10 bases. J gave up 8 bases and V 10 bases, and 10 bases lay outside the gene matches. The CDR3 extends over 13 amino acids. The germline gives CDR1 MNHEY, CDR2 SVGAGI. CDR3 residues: CATIWTGGIGYTF. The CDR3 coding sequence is TGTGCCACCATATGGACAGGGGGGATCGGCTACACCTTC.

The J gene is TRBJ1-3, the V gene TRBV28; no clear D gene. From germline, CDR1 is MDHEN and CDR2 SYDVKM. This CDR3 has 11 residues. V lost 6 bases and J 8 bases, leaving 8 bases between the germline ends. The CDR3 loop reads CASSTADTIYF. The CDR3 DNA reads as TGTGCCAGCAGCACGGCGGACACCATATATTTT.

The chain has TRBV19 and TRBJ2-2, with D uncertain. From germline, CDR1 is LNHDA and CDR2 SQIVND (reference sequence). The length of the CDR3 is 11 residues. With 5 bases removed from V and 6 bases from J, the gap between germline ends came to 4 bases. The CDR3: CASSLSGELFF. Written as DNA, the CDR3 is TGTGCCAGTAGTTTATCCGGGGAGCTGTTTTTT.

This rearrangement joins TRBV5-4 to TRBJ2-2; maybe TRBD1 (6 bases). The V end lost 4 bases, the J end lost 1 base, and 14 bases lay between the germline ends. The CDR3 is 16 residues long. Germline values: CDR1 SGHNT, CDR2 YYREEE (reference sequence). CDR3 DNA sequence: TGTGCCAGCAGCCCCCTACCGACAGGGAACACCGGGGAGCTGTTTTTT. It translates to CASSPLPTGNTGELFF.

The CDR3 DNA sequence: TGTGCCAGCAGTGAGTCGTGGGGCCAAGAGACCCAGTACTTC. Its translation is CASSESWGQETQYF. This sequence joins TRBV2 and TRBJ2-5; no reliable D call. Deletions cut 3 bases from V and 1 base from J, with 9 bases between. The CDR3 sequence is 14 residues long. Germline values: CDR1 SNHLY, CDR2 FYNNEI. The whole variable domain, filled in from reference TRBV2 and TRBJ2-5, reads EPEVTQTPSHQVTQMGQEVILRCVPISNHLYFYWYRQILGQKVEFLVSFYNNEISEKSEIFDDQFSVERPDGSNFTLKIRSTKLEDSAMYFCASSESWGQETQYFGPGTRLLVL.

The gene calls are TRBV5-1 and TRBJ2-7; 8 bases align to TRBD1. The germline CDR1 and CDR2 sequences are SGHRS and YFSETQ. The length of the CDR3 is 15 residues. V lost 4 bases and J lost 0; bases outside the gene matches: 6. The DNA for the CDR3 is TGCGCCAGCAGCCCAAGACAGGGGACCTCCTACGAGCAGTACTTC. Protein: CASSPRQGTSYEQYF.

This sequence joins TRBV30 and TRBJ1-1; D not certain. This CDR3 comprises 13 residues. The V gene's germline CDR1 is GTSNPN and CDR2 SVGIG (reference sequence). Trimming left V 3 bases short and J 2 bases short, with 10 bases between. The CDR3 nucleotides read TGTGCCTGGAGGACGGGCTTAAACACTGAAGCTTTCTTT. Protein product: CAWRTGLNTEAFF.

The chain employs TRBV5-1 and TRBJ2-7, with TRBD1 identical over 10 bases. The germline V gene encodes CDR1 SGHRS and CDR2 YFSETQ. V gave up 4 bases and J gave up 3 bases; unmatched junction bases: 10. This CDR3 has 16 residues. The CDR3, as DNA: TGCGCCAGCAGCCTACTCCCGGGACAGGGGAGCTACGAGCAGTACTTC. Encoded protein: CASSLLPGQGSYEQYF.

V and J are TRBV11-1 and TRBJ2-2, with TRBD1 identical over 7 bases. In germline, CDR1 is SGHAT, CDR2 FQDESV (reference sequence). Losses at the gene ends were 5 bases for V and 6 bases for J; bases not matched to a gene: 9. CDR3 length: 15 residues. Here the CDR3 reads CASSPGRGLSGELFF. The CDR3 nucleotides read TGTGCCAGCAGCCCCGGAAGGGGGCTTTCCGGGGAGCTGTTTTTT.

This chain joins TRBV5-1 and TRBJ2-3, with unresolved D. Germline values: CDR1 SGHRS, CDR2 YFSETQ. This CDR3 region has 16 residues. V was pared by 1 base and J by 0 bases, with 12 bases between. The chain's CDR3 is CASSLIFERSTDTQYF. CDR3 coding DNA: TGCGCCAGCAGCTTGATTTTCGAAAGGAGCACAGATACGCAGTATTTT.

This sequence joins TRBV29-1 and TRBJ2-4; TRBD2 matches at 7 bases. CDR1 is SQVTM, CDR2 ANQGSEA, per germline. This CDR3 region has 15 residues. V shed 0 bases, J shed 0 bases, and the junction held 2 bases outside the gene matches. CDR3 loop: CSVEDRGVAKNIQYF. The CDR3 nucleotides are TGCAGCGTTGAAGATCGGGGGGTAGCCAAAAACATTCAGTACTTC. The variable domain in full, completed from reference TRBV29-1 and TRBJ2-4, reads SAVISQKPSRDICQRGTSLTIQCQVDSQVTMMFWYRQQPGQSLTLIATANQGSEATYESGFVIDKFPISRPNLTFSTLTVSNMSPEDSSIYLCSVEDRGVAKNIQYFGAGTRLSVL.

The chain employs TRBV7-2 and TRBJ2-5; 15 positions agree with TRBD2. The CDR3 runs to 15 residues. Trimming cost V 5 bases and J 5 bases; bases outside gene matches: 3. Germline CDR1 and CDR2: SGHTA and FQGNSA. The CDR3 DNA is TGTGCCAGCAGCGAAGGACTAGCGGGAGGGGAGACCCAGTACTTC. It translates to CASSEGLAGGETQYF.

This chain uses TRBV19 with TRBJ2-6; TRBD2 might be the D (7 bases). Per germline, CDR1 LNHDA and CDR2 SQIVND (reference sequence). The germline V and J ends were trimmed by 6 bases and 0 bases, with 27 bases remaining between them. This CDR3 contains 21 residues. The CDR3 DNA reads TGTGCCAGTAGACCCCAGGGGAACTTACTAGCGAGTCGCTCTGGGGCCAACGTCCTGACTTTC. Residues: CASRPQGNLLASRSGANVLTF.

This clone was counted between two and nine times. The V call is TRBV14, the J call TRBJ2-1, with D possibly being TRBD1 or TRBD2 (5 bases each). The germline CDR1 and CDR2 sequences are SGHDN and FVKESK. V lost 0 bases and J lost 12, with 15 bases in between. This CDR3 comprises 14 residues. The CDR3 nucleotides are TGTGCCAGCAGCCAAGATCTAAGGGACGGACGGCAGTTCTTC. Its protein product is CASSQDLRDGRQFF.

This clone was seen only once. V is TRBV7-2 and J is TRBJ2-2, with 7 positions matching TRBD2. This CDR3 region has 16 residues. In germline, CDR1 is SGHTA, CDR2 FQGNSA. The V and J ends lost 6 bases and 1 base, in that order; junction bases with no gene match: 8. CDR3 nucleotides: TGTGCCAGCAGGTTAAGGACGGGAGGGAACACCGGGGAGCTGTTTTTT. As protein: CASRLRTGGNTGELFF.

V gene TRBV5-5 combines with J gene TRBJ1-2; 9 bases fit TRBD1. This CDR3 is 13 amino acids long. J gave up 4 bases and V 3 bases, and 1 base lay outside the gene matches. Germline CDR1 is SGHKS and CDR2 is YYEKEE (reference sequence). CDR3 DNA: TGTGCCAGCAGCTCGACAGGGGGCTATGGCTACACCTTC. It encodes CASSSTGGYGYTF.

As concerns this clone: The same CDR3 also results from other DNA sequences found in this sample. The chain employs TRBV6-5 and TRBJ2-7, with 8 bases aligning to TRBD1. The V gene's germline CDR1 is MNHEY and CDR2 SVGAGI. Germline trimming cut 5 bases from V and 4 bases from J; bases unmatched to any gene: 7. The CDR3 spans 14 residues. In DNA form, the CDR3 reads TGTGCCAGCAGTAAGGGACAGGTTGGGTACGAGCAGTACTTC. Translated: CASSKGQVGYEQYF.

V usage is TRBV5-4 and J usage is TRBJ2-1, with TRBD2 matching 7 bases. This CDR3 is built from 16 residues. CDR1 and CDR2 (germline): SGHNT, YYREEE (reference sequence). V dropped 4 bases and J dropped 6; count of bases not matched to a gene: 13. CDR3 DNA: TGTGCCAGCAGCCCCCTCGGGCTAGCGGAGACCAATGAGCAGTTCTTC. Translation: CASSPLGLAETNEQFF. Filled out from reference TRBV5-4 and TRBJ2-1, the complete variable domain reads ETGVTQSPTHLIKTRGQQVTLRCSSQSGHNTVSWYQQALGQGPQFIFQYYREEENGRGNFPPRFSGLQFPNYSSELNVNALELDDSALYLCASSPLGLAETNEQFFGPGTRLTVL.

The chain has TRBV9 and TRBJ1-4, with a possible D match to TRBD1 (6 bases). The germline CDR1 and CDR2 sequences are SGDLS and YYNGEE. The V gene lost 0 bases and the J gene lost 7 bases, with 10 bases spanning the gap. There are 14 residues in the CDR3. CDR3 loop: CASSVAGEAEKLFF. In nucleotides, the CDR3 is TGTGCCAGCAGCGTAGCAGGGGAGGCTGAAAAACTGTTTTTT.